The entry below gives a single T cell receptor (beta chain) sequence along with its context. What it binds is not known. An end of the junction differs from the germline gene, which may be a read error. The PCR was carried out with 60 Vbeta primers and 13 Jbeta primers. The repertoire was sequenced with immunoSEQ multiplex PCR; TCRdb's copy has only in-frame clones and lacks some. The table records 120,000 to 150,000 clones, around four fifths of them present only once. The data derive from a study of cytomegalovirus exposure and HLA in healthy donors. Findings and limits, study-wide: One later analysis reportedly identified an Asian-associated ancestry cluster that showed fewer N-insertions than the approximately 670-donor mean. The authors enumerated over 150 TCR beta chains as linked to cytomegalovirus.

This CDR3 contains 13 residues. Germline V gene sequence: CDR1 MNHEY, CDR2 SMNVEV (reference sequence). The sequencing input was PBMCs. The chain is built from TRBV27 and TRBJ1-2; D is possibly TRBD1 (6 bases). This sequence originates from a woman in her 40s in good health and CMV-seronegative. The CDR3 here is CASSRTGNFGYTF. In DNA, the CDR3 is TGTGCCAGCAGTCGCACAGGGAACTTTGGCTACACCTTC.